The clone carrying this T cell receptor beta chain appeared a few times. What it binds is unknown. All gene names here are mouse names. The CDR3 end falls 1 residue outside the read, so it is completed with the germline J gene. Other DNA sequences in the sample encode the same CDR3. These data originate in a study of tissue T cells after allogeneic stem cell transplantation. Study-wide results and limits: In patients and mice, blood and spleen missed much of tissue repertoire. Few T cell clones were shared across patients, but motif clusters showed tissue-specific shared signatures.

The time point here: mouse harvest day 14 after allogeneic transplant. Tail vein injection delivered 10^7 T-cell-depleted bone marrow cells and 10^6 splenic CD5+ T cells. B6 (H2b) cells into BALB/c (H2d) mice; tissues taken at day 7 or 14. TCRdb's table, derived via immunoSEQ multiplex PCR, lists solely in-frame clones and lacks some. The sample holds about 6,800 clones, 34% seen once. V was shortened by 3 bases and J by 0 bases, with 4 bases between the two germline ends. Germline V gene lookup returns CDR1 KGHPV and CDR2 FQNQEV (reference sequence). This CDR3 region has 13 residues. This receptor was obtained from a female BALB/c mouse given C57BL/6 T cells with graft-versus-host disease after an allogeneic hematopoietic cell transplant. The chain has TRBV26 and TRBJ2-4; D is undetermined. The material sequenced was skin. The CDR3 sequence: CASSLDSQNTLYF. CDR3 DNA (partial): TGTGCCAGCAGTCTCGACAGTCAAAACACCTTGTAC.